The present TCR beta chain was sequenced within a study of CD8 T cells in ankylosing spondylitis. Points from the study as a whole: What seemed typical of ankylosing spondylitis blood was a TCR beta motif built from under 10 highly homologous variants.

Germline V CDR1 and CDR2: SGHRS, YFSETQ. This CDR3 region has 13 residues. V lost 4 bases and J lost 6, with 14 bases in between. With respect to this clonotype: What it recognizes is unknown.

Library preparation for TCR beta used quantitative 5'-RACE with molecular barcodes. One entry per CDR3 protein, called by TCRdb with MiXCR from the 5' RACE reads. This sample has a few hundred thousand distinct CDR3 sequences; 20% to 25% occur once, and the top ten carry about 15%. The chain has TRBV5-1 and TRBJ2-7; tentatively, D is TRBD2 (5 bases). The sequenced material came from blood, either unsorted or a sorted T cell fraction (not recorded which). The clonotype was recovered from a male donor with ankylosing spondylitis. The CDR3 sequence is CASSQDSQLEQYF. CDR3 DNA sequence: TGCGCCAGCAGCCAGGACTCGCAACTCGAGCAGTACTTC.